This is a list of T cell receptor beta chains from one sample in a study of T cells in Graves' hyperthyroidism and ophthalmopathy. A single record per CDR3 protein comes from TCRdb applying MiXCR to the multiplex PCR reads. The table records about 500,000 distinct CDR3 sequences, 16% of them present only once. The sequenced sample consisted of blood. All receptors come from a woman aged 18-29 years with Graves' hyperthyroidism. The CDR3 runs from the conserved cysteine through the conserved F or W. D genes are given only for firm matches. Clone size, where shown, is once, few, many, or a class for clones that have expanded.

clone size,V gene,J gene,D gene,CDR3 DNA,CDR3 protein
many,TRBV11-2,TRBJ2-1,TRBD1,TGTGCCAGCAGCGACGAACCGGGACAGGGCAGGAATGAGCAGTTCTTC,CASSDEPGQGRNEQFF
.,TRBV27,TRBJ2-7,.,TGTGCCAGCAGTCCCAATTGGGGTACGCGGTCCTACGAGCAGTACTTC,CASSPNWGTRSYEQYF
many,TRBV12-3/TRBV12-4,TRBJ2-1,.,TGTGCCAGCAGCTCCGCCCCGGGGAATGAGCAGTTCTTC,CASSSAPGNEQFF
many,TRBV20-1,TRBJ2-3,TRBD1,TGCAGCTTAGGGGACAGGGGCCCAGATACGCAGTATTTT,CSLGDRGPDTQYF
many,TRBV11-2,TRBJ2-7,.,TGTGCCAGCAGCTTCCCGCGGGACATCCTCGGGGAGCAGTACTTC,CASSFPRDILGEQYF
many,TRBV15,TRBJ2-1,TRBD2,TGTGCCACCAGCAGAACCGGGACTAGCTATATCGGTGAGCAGTTCTTC,CATSRTGTSYIGEQFF
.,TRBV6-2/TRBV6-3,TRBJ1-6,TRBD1,TGTGCCAGCATCCTAAGGGACAGCAAAAATTCACCCCTCCACTTT,CASILRDSKNSPLHF
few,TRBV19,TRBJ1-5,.,TGTGCCAGTAGTACAGGGTTGGGCCAGCCCCAGCATTTT,CASSTGLGQPQHF
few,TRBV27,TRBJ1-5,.,TGTGCCAGCAGTTCCTTGTCGGGAGTGGGGGTAAGCAATCAGCCCCAGCATTTT,CASSSLSGVGVSNQPQHF
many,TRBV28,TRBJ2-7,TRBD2,TGTGCCAGCAGTGTGGGACTAGCGGGAACCTACGAGCAGTACTTC,CASSVGLAGTYEQYF
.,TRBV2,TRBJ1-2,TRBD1,TGTGCCAGCAGCGGGACAGGGAAAATCGTCGGCTACACCTTC,CASSGTGKIVGYTF
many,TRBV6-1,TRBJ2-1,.,TGTGCCACCGGCCGAGTGGGGGCCCGGCGGGGCAATGAGCAGTTCTTC,CATGRVGARRGNEQFF
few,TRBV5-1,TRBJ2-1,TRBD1,TGCGCCAGCAGTTGGGGACAGCTCTACAATGAGCAGTTCTTC,CASSWGQLYNEQFF
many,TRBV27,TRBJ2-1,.,TGTGCCAGCAGACTAGCCCCGAGCTCCTACAATGAGCAGTTCTTC,CASRLAPSSYNEQFF
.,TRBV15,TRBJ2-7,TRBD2,TGTGCCACCAGCAGAGATTATCAGGCTAGCGGCTACGAGCAGTACTTC,CATSRDYQASGYEQYF
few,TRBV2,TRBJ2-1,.,TGTGCCAGCTGTGCGACGGGACTGACAGATGAGCAGTTCTTC,CASCATGLTDEQFF
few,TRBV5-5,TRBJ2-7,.,TGTGCCAGCAGCTGGGACGACAGGATCCACTACGAGCAGTACTTC,CASSWDDRIHYEQYF
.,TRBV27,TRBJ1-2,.,TGTGCCAGCAGTTTTCATCTGGAGGACTACTATGGCTACACCTTC,CASSFHLEDYYGYTF
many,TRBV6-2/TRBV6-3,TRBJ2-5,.,TGTGCCAGCAGAAAACTAGTACGTGAGACCCAGTACTTC,CASRKLVRETQYF
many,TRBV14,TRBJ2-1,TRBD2,TGTGCCAGCAGCCAAGTGCGCGGGAGCGAGCAGTTCTTC,CASSQVRGSEQFF
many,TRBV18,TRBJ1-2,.,TGTGCCAGCTCGGAATCAGACAGAAACTATGGCTACACCTTC,CASSESDRNYGYTF
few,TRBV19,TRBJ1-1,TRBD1,TGTGCCAGTAGTATACAGGGGGCTATGAACACTGAAGCTTTCTTT,CASSIQGAMNTEAFF
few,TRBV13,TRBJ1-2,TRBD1,TGTGCCAGCAGCTTAGTTTCAGGGGGCCTACTCTACACCTTC,CASSLVSGGLLYTF
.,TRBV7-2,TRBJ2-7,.,TGCGCCAGCAGCCAAGACCCAGGGTTTGAGTACGAGCAGTACTTC,CASSQDPGFEYEQYF
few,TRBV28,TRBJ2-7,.,TGTGCCAGCAGTTCAAGGGCGCGGTATCGCTACGAGCAGTACTTC,CASSSRARYRYEQYF
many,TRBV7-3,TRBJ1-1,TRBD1,TGTGCCAGCAGCGTCACAGGGGGCGCGCACACTGAAGCTTTCTTT,CASSVTGGAHTEAFF
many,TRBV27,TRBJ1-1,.,TGTGCCAGCAGTGCCGCCGAGAACACTGAAGCTTTCTTT,CASSAAENTEAFF
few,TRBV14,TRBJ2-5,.,TGTGCCAGCAGCCAAGGGACAGTCCGAGAGACCCAGTACTTC,CASSQGTVRETQYF
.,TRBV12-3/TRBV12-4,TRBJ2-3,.,TGTGCCAGCAGTTTTCGGCAGGCAGATACGCAGTATTTT,CASSFRQADTQYF
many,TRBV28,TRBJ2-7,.,TGTGCCAGCAGTTTAGTAGGGGTCAAGTACGAGCAGTACTTC,CASSLVGVKYEQYF
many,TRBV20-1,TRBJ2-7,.,TGCAGTGCTAGAGATCTCGCGAATTACGAGCAGTACTTC,CSARDLANYEQYF
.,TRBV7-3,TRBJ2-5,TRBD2,TGTGCCAGCAGCTTAATCGGAGGACTAGCGACTTCGATTGAGACCCAGTACTTC,CASSLIGGLATSIETQYF
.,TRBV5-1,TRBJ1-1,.,TGCGCCAGCAGCTTGGCCGCGGCCGGGGGGTCGAACACTGAAGCTTTCTTT,CASSLAAAGGSNTEAFF
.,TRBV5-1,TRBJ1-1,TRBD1,TGCGCCAGCAGCCCAGACGGCACAGGGGGCCTCACTGAAGCTTTCTTT,CASSPDGTGGLTEAFF
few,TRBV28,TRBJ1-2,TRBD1,TGTGCCAGCAGTTTTATATTAGGACAGGGGGCAACTGGCTACACCTTC,CASSFILGQGATGYTF
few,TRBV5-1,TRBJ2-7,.,TGCGCCAGCAGCTTGGCGGGGGGCGAAAGCTACGAGCAGTACTTC,CASSLAGGESYEQYF
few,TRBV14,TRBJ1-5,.,TGTGCCAGCAGCCACCCGGGGGGACCCCAGCATTTT,CASSHPGGPQHF
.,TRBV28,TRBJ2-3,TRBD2,TGTGCCAGCAGTTTGCTAGCGGGAGGGCTAGATACGCAGTATTTT,CASSLLAGGLDTQYF
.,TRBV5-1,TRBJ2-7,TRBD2,TGCGCCAGCAGAACGGGAGGAGAGTATAACGAGCAGTACTTC,CASRTGGEYNEQYF
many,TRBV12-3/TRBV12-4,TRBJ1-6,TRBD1,TGTGCCAGCAGTCCTATACGGGGACAGAGTAATTCACCCCTCCACTTT,CASSPIRGQSNSPLHF
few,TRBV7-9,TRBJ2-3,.,TGTGCCAGCGCAACGCCTTTGGATACGCAGTATTTT,CASATPLDTQYF
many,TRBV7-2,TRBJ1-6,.,TGTGCCAGCAGCTTGGGGGGCCATAATTCACCCCTCCACTTT,CASSLGGHNSPLHF
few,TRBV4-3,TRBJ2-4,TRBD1,TGCGCCAGCAGCCAAGCTACAGGGGATAGCTCCAGAAACATTCAGTACTTC,CASSQATGDSSRNIQYF
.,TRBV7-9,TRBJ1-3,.,TGTGCCAGCAGCCCCACAGGGAGACCTGGAAACACCATATATTTT,CASSPTGRPGNTIYF
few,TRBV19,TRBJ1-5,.,TGTGCCAGTAGTATAATCGGGGTGAGCAATCAGCCCCAGCATTTT,CASSIIGVSNQPQHF
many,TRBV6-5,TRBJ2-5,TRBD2,TGTGCCAGCAGTTACTCGGGACTAAGACAAGAGACCCAGTACTTC,CASSYSGLRQETQYF
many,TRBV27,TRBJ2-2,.,TGTGCCAGCAGTTTGGGCAGGGTTAGCACCGGGGAGCTGTTTTTT,CASSLGRVSTGELFF
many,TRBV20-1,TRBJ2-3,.,TGCAGTGCTAGACCTAGATACACAGATACGCAGTATTTT,CSARPRYTDTQYF
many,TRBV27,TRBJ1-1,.,TGTGCCAGCAGTTTATTCGTAGAGAACACTGAAGCTTTCTTT,CASSLFVENTEAFF
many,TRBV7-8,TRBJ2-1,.,TGTGCCAGCAGCCCCCGACTTGACAATGAGCAGTTCTTC,CASSPRLDNEQFF
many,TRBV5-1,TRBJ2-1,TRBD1,TGCGCCAGCAGCTTTGACAGGGGTGAGCAGTTCTTC,CASSFDRGEQFF
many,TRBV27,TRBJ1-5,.,TGTGCCAGCAGTTTCGCGGGGGGAGGCAATCAGCCCCAGCATTTT,CASSFAGGGNQPQHF